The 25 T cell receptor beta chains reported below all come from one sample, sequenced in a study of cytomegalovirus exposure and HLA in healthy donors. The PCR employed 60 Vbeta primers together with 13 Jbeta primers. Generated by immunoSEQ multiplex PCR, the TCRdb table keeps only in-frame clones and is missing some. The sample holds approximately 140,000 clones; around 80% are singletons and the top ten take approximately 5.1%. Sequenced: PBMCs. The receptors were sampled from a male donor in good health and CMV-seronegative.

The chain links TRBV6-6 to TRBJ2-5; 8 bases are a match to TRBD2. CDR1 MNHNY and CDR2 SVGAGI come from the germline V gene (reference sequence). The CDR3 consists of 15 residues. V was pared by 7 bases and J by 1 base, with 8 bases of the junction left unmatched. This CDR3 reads CASTAPGGSQETQYF. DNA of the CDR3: TGTGCCAGCACCGCCCCGGGAGGGTCCCAAGAGACCCAGTACTTC.

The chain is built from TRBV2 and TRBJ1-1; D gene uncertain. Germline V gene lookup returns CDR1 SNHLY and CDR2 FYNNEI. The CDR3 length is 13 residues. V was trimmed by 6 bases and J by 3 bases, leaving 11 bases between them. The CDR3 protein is CASRSERDTEAFF. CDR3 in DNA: TGTGCCAGCAGGTCAGAGAGGGACACTGAAGCTTTCTTT.

The CDR3, as DNA: TGTGCCAGCAGTGACCCACAGGCCGGCGATGAAGCTTTCTTT. This encodes CASSDPQAGDEAFF. This chain links TRBV2 with TRBJ1-1, with D perhaps matching TRBD1 (5 bases). Trimming took off 3 bases at V and 7 bases at J, with 15 bases between the two ends. This CDR3 contains 14 residues. From germline, CDR1 is SNHLY and CDR2 FYNNEI.

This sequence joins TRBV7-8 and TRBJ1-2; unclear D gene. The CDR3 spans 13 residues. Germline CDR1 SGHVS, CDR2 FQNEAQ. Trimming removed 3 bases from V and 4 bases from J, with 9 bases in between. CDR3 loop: CASSLAGFYGYTF. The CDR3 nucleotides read TGTGCCAGCAGCTTGGCGGGGTTCTATGGCTACACCTTC. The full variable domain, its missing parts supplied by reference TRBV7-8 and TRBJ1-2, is GAGVSQSPRYKVAKRGQDVALRCDPISGHVSLFWYQQALGQGPEFLTYFQNEAQLDKSGLPSDRFFAERPEGSVSTLKIQRTQQEDSAVYLCASSLAGFYGYTFGSGTRLTVV.

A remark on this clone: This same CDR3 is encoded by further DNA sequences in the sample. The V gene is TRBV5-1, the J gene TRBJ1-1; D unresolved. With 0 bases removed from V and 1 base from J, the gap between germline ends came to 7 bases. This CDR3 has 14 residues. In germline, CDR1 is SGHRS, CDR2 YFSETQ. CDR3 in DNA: TGCGCCAGCAGCTTGGCTAGTTCGAACACTGAAGCTTTCTTT. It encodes CASSLASSNTEAFF. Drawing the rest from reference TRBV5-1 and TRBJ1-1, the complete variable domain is KAGVTQTPRYLIKTRGQQVTLSCSPISGHRSVSWYQQTPGQGLQFLFEYFSETQRNKGNFPGRFSGRQFSNSRSEMNVSTLELGDSALYLCASSLASSNTEAFFGQGTRLTVV.

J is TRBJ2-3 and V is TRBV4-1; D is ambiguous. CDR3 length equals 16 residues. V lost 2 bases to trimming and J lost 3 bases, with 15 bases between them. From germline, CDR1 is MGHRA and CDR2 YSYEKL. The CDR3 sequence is CASSQPDIYQTDTQYF. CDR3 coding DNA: TGCGCCAGCAGCCAACCTGACATATACCAGACAGATACGCAGTATTTT.

CDR3 DNA: TGTGCCAGCAGCTTGGACACCTTATACCTTTACGAGCAGTACTTC. Translated, it gives CASSLDTLYLYEQYF. The chain carries TRBV7-2 and TRBJ2-5, with TRBD1 as a possible D gene (5 bases). The end of the DNA fits TRBJ2-7 better, so the J call may be wrong. This CDR3 has 15 residues. The germline CDR1 and CDR2 sequences are SGHTA and FQGNSA.

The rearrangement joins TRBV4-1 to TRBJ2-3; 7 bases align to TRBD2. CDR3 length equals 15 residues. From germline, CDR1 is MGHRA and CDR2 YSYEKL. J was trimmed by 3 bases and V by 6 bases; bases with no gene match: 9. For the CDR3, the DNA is TGCGCCAGCAGTCCCAGCGGGAAACCTACAGATACGCAGTATTTT. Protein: CASSPSGKPTDTQYF.

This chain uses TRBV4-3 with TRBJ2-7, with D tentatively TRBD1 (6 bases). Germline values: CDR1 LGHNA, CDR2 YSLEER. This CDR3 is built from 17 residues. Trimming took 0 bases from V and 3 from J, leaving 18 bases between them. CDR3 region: CASSQELQGLGLYEQYF. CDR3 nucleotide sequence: TGCGCCAGCAGCCAAGAACTACAGGGCCTGGGGCTCTACGAGCAGTACTTC.

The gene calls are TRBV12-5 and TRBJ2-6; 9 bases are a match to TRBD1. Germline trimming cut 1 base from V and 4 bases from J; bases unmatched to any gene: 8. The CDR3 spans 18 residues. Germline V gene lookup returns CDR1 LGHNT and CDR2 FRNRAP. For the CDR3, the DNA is TGTGCTAGTGGTTTGGACACAGGGGGCGCGTTAGGGGCCAACGTCCTGACTTTC. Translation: CASGLDTGGALGANVLTF.

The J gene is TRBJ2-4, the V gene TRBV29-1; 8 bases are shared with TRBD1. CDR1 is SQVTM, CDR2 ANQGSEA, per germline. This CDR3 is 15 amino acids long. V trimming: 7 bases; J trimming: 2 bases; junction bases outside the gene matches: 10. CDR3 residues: CSAKDRVGSKNIQYF. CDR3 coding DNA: TGCAGCGCCAAGGACAGGGTTGGGTCCAAAAACATTCAGTACTTC. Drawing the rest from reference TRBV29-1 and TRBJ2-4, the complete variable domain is SAVISQKPSRDICQRGTSLTIQCQVDSQVTMMFWYRQQPGQSLTLIATANQGSEATYESGFVIDKFPISRPNLTFSTLTVSNMSPEDSSIYLCSAKDRVGSKNIQYFGAGTRLSVL.

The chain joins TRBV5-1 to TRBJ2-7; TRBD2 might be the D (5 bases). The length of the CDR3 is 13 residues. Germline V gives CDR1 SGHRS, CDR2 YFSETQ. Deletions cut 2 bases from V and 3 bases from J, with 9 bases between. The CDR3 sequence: CASSFLGDYEQYF. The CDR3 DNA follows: TGCGCCAGCAGCTTTCTCGGGGACTACGAGCAGTACTTC. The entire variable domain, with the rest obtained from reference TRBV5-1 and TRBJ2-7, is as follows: KAGVTQTPRYLIKTRGQQVTLSCSPISGHRSVSWYQQTPGQGLQFLFEYFSETQRNKGNFPGRFSGRQFSNSRSEMNVSTLELGDSALYLCASSFLGDYEQYFGPGTRLTVT.

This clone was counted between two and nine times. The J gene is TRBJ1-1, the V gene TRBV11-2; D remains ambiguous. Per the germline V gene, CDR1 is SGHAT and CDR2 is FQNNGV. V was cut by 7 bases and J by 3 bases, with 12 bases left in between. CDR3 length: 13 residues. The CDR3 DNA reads TGTGCCAGCAAGAGGCTCCGGGACACTGAAGCTTTCTTT. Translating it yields CASKRLRDTEAFF. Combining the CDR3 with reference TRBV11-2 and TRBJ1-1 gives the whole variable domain EAGVAQSPRYKIIEKRQSVAFWCNPISGHATLYWYQQILGQGPKLLIQFQNNGVVDDSQLPKDRFSAERLKGVDSTLKIQPAKLEDSAVYLCASKRLRDTEAFFGQGTRLTVV.

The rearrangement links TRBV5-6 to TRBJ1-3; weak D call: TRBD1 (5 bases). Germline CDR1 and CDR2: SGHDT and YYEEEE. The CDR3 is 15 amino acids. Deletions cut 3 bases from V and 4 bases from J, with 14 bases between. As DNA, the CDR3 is TGTGCCAGCAGCTACCTCCAGGGATCCGGAAACACCATATATTTT. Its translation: CASSYLQGSGNTIYF.

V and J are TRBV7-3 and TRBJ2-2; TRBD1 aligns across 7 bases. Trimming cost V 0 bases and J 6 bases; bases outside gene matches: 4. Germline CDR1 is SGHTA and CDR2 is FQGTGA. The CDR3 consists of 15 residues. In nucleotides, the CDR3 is TGTGCCAGCAGCTTAACGGGGACAGTCCCCGGGGAGCTGTTTTTT. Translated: CASSLTGTVPGELFF. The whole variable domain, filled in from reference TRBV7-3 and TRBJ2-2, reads GAGVSQTPSNKVTEKGKYVELRCDPISGHTALYWYRQSLGQGPEFLIYFQGTGAADDSGLPNDRFFAVRPEGSVSTLKIQRTERGDSAVYLCASSLTGTVPGELFFGEGSRLTVL.

The CDR3 loop reads CASSPTSGGNNEQFF. As DNA, the CDR3 is TGTGCCAGCTCACCGACTAGCGGGGGAAACAATGAGCAGTTCTTC. The V call is TRBV18, the J call TRBJ2-1, with 12 bases that match TRBD2. V shed 3 bases and J 5 bases; nucleotides not matched to a gene: 2. CDR1 and CDR2 from the germline V gene are KGHSH and LQKENI. This CDR3 spans 15 amino acids.

The CDR3 sequence: CAWSVLGGDEQFF. In DNA form, the CDR3 reads TGTGCCTGGAGTGTACTAGGGGGCGATGAGCAGTTCTTC. The V call is TRBV30, the J call TRBJ2-1, with TRBD1 matching 7 bases. CDR1 and CDR2 (germline): GTSNPN, SVGIG (reference sequence). The CDR3 runs to 13 residues. V gave up 0 bases and J gave up 8 bases; unmatched junction bases: 4.

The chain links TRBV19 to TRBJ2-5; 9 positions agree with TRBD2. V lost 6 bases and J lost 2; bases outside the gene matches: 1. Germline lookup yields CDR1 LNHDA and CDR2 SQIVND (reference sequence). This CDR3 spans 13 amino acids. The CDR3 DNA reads TGTGCCAGTAGAAGCGGGGGGCAAGAGACCCAGTACTTC. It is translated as CASRSGGQETQYF. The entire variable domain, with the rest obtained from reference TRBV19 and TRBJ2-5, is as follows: DGGITQSPKYLFRKEGQNVTLSCEQNLNHDAMYWYRQDPGQGLRLIYYSQIVNDFQKGDIAEGYSVSREKKESFPLTVTSAQKNPTAFYLCASRSGGQETQYFGPGTRLLVL.

CDR3 DNA: TGTGCCAGCAGCTCGGGGTCGCTAGTTGGGGCTTTCTTT. It codes for CASSSGSLVGAFF. This chain connects TRBV11-2 to TRBJ1-1; D unclear. V lost 4 bases and J lost 11, with 17 bases in between. Germline CDR1 and CDR2: SGHAT and FQNNGV. This CDR3 is built from 13 residues. The entire variable domain, with the rest obtained from reference TRBV11-2 and TRBJ1-1, is as follows: EAGVAQSPRYKIIEKRQSVAFWCNPISGHATLYWYQQILGQGPKLLIQFQNNGVVDDSQLPKDRFSAERLKGVDSTLKIQPAKLEDSAVYLCASSSGSLVGAFFGQGTRLTVV.

The CDR3 loop reads CASSLDVAGYTF. In DNA form, the CDR3 reads TGTGCCAGCAGCTTGGATGTGGCCGGCTACACCTTC. V usage is TRBV5-4 and J usage is TRBJ1-2; D not resolved. Per the germline V gene, CDR1 is SGHNT and CDR2 is YYREEE (reference sequence). The length of the CDR3 is 12 residues. Trimming shortened V by 0 bases and J by 8 bases, and 8 bases separated the two germline ends.

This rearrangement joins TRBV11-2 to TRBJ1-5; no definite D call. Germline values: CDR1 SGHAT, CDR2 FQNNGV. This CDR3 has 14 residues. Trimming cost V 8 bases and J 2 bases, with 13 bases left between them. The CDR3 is CASASDEGNQPQHF. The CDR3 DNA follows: TGTGCCAGCGCGAGCGACGAGGGCAATCAGCCCCAGCATTTT.

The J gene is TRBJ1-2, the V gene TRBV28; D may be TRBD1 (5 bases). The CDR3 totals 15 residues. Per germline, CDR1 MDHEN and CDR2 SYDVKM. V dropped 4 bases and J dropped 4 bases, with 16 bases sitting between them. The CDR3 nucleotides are TGTGCCAGCAGTTCCCCTACTGGGGCTAGCTATGGCTACACCTTC. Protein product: CASSSPTGASYGYTF.

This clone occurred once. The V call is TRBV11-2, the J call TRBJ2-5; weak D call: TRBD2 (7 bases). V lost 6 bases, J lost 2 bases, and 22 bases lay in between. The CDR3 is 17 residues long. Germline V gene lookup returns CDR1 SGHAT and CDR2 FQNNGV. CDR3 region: CASRPSLGGRGQETQYF. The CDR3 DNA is TGTGCCAGCAGACCCTCCCTTGGGGGGAGGGGGCAAGAGACCCAGTACTTC.

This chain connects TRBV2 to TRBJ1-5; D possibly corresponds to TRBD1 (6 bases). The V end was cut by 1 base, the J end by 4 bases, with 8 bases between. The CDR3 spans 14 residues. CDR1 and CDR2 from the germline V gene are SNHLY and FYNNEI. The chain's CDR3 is CASSEERGNQPQHF. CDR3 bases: TGTGCCAGCAGTGAAGAAAGGGGGAATCAGCCCCAGCATTTT. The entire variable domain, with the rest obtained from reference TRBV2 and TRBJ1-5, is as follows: EPEVTQTPSHQVTQMGQEVILRCVPISNHLYFYWYRQILGQKVEFLVSFYNNEISEKSEIFDDQFSVERPDGSNFTLKIRSTKLEDSAMYFCASSEERGNQPQHFGDGTRLSIL.

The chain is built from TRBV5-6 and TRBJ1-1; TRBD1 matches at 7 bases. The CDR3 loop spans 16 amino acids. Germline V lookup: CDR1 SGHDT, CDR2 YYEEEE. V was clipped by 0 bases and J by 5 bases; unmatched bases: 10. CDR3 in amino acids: CASSLAHEGARTEAFF. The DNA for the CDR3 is TGTGCCAGCAGCTTGGCCCACGAGGGGGCAAGGACTGAAGCTTTCTTT.